This TCR beta chain was identified in a study of shared clonotypes between healthy human individuals (TCRdb year 2020). Study-wide context: Three men and a couple of women, aged 18 to 49 years, made up the cohort. For each donor, CD4 naive and CD4 memory were each run on three plates, CD8 naive on two plates, and CD8 memory on one plate. To estimate repertoire size and how much clonotype sharing occurs between individuals, the study deeply sequenced the blood TCR repertoires of five or six healthy adults. To increase sequencing depth and limit assay-specific biases, TCR repertoire library preparation and sequencing were carried out by different laboratories using diverse techniques. Leukapheresis yielded between about 0.94 and 10 billion PBMCs per donor. General conclusions and limits of the study: Based on pairwise subsampling, the degree of clonotype sharing among donors was expected to be affected by sequencing depth. Rarefaction of sorted-subset datasets indicated incomplete sequencing despite the large sequencing depth. Sampling was limited to blood, and TCR repertoires in tissue likely differ from TCR repertoires in blood. Higher generation probabilities were observed for clonotypes shared by all four sorted-subset donors than for non-shared clonotypes. Naive subsets generally had larger estimated clonotype richness than memory subsets did. Sharing across a few donors was observed for around 5% of naive CD4, over 3% of naive CD8, about 2.3% of memory CD4, and around 0.4% of memory CD8 clonotypes. The small number of donors limited the genetic and exposure-history diversity represented.

For the CD8 naive samples, CD45RO-negative cells were positively selected for CCR7, yielding a CD45RA+CCR7+ population from which TemRA cells were excluded. The donors were healthy, HIV-negative adults who had no recently reported acute infections or vaccinations. All donors were Caucasian adults living in Nashville, Tennessee, USA. Blood was obtained by leukapheresis, after which PBMCs were separated by Ficoll-Histopaque density gradient centrifugation and cryopreserved in liquid nitrogen vapor phase. Purity and quantity of every magnetically sorted T cell population were checked by analytical flow cytometry. Genomic DNA was isolated from every sorted fraction and measured by UV absorbance on a Nanodrop 2000c. From cysteine to phenylalanine, the CDR3 is 18 amino acids long. The CDR3 DNA has 54 bases and is translated from base 1. V loses 1 base at its end and J loses 2 bases; junction bases beyond the gene matches: 5. CDR1 PRHDT and CDR2 FYEKMQ are derived from the germline V gene (reference sequence).

TCR CDR3 regions were amplified from genomic DNA by multiplex PCR using the deep immunoSEQ assay. Genomic DNA extracted from each cell subset was distributed evenly over all wells of several immunoSEQ 96-well plates, and each plate served as one replicate. For sorted subsets, roughly 200 ng genomic DNA, equal to tens of thousands of T cell genomes, was loaded into each replicate PCR. Purified libraries were quantified with a Qubit 3.0 fluorometer, sized on a Bioanalyzer 2100, and re-quantified with the KAPA Library Quantification kit. A separate single-read 150-cycle Illumina NextSeq 550 flow cell was used to sequence each immunoSEQ 96-well plate. The study's own analysis went as follows. Because the immunoSEQ output included only junctional sequences and no quality scores, the filtering could not be the same as the filtering used for full-length reads. To assign V/J genes and CDR3, sequences were annotated against IMGT germline references using PyIR, a Python wrapper for IgBLAST v1.9. Reads with weak V/J assignments (E-value above 1e-6), missing CDR3, stop codons, out-of-frame junctions, or ambiguous translated residues were removed. V3J clonotypes were defined as sequences sharing the same inferred V gene, J gene, and CDR3 amino acid sequence. The percentage overlap between two repertoires was calculated by dividing the number of shared unique clonotypes by the size of the smaller repertoire. Repertoire richness was assessed with RTK rarefaction, the Chao1 estimator, and Recon v2.1 estimates of unobserved clonotypes. Generation probabilities for all TCRbeta clonotypes obtained by the gDNA method from four donors were computed using OLGA. This is the immuneACCESS table as TCRdb keeps it, with only in-frame sequences that have V and J called. A part of the clones is gone; compared with another copy, unresolved V genes explain less than half, and the rest is unexplained. V and J calls and clone size are copied from that table; D and trimming were computed from the DNA. The table for this sample lists approximately 740,000 clones; 90% to 95% of them were counted only once. Of the sample, approximately 25% is held by the ten largest clones.

Regarding this clone: Its antigen remains undetermined. No quality values exist for individual bases; no much larger clone is one base distant.

The source of this sequence is a man aged 30 to 45 in good health. Input material: naive CD8+ T cells sorted from blood. The sample's cell subset or site, from its label and the paper: CD45RA+CCR7+. The chain is assembled from TRBV13 and TRBJ2-1; TRBD2 matches 13 bases in the middle. CDR3 sequence: CASSLALAGGPAYNEQFF. In nucleotides, the sequence is TGTGCCAGCAGCTTAGCACTAGCGGGAGGGCCGGCCTACAATGAGCAGTTCTTC.